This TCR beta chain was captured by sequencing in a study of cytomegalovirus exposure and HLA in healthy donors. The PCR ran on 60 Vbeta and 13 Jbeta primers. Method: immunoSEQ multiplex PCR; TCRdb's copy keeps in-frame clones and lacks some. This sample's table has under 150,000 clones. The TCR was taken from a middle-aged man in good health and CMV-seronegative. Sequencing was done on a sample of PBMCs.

CDR3 sequence reads: CASSRMNTEAFF. DNA of the CDR3: TGTGCCAGCAGCCGTATGAACACTGAAGCTTTCTTT. J is TRBJ1-1 and V is TRBV6-5, with unresolved D. The germline V gene encodes CDR1 MNHEY and CDR2 SVGAGI. The ends were cut back, 6 bases at V and 0 bases at J, with 5 bases in the middle. The CDR3 covers 12 residues.